This T cell receptor (beta chain) was identified in a study of OX40 agonist ivuxolimab in advanced cancers. Generated by immunoSEQ multiplex PCR, the TCRdb table keeps only in-frame clones and is missing some. The sample shows 96,000 or so clones, less than 85% of them seen only once. Germline V gene lookup returns CDR1 LNHDA and CDR2 SQIVND (reference sequence). V was pared by 10 bases and J by 10 bases, with 10 bases of the junction left unmatched. This CDR3 contains 13 residues. The sequencing used CD4+ or CD8+ T cells sorted from blood, collected in a trial of the OX40 agonist ivuxolimab. V usage is TRBV19 and J usage is TRBJ1-6, with TRBD1 matching 7 bases. The sequence derives from an adult with an advanced solid tumor such as melanoma, head and neck, liver or kidney cancer. CDR3 residues: CAIGGQGGSPLHF. The CDR3 DNA follows: TGTGCCATCGGGGGTCAGGGGGGATCACCCCTCCACTTT.